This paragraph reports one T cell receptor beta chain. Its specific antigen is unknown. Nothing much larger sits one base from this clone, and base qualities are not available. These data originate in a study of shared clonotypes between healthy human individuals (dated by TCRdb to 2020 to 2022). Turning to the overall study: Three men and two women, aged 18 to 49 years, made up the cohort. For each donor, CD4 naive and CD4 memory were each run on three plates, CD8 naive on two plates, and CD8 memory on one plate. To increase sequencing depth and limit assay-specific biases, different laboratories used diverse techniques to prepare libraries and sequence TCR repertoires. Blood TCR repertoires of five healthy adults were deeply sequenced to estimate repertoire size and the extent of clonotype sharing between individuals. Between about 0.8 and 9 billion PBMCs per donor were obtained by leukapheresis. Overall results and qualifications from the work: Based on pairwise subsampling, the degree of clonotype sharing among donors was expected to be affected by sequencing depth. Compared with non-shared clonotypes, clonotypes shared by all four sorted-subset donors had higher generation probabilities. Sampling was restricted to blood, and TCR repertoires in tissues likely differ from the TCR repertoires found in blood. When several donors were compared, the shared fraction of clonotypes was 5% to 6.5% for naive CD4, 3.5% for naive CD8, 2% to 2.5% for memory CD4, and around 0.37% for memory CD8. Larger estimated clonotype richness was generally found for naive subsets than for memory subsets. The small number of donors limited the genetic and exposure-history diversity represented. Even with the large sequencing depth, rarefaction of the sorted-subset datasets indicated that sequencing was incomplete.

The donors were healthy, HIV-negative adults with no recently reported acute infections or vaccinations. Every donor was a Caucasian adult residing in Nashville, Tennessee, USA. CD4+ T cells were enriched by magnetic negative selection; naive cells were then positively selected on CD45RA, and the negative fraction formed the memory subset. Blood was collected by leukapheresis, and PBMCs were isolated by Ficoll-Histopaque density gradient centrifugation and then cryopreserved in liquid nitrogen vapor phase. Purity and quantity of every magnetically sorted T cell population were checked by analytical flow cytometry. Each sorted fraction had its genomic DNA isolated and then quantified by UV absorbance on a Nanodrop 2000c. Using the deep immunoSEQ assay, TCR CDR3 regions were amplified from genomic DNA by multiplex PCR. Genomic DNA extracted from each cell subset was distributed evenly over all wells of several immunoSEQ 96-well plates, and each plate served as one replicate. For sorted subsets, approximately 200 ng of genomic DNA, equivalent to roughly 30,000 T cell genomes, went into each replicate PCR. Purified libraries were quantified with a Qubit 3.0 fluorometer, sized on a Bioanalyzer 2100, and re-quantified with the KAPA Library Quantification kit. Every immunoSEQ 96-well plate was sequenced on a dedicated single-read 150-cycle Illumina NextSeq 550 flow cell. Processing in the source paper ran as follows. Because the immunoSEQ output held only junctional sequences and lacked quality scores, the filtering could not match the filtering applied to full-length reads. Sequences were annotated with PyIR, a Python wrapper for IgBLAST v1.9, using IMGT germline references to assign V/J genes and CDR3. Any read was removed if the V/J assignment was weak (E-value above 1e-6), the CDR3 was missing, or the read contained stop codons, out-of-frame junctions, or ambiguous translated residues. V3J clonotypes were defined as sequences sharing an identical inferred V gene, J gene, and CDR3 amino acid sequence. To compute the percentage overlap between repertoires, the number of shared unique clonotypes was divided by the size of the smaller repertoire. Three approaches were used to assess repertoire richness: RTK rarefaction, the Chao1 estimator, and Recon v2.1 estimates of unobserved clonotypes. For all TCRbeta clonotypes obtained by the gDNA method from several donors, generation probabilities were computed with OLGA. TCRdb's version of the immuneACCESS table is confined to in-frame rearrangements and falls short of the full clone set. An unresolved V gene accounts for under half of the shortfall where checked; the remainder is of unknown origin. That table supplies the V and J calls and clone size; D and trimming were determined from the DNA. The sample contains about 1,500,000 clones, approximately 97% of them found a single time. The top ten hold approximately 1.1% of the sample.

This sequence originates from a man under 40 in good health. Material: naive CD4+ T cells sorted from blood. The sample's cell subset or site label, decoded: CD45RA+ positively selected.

CDR3 region: CASSQFWCDRVRDRGYNEQFF. Here is the DNA: TGCGCCAGCAGTCAATTTTGGTGCGACAGGGTCCGGGACCGCGGCTACAATGAGCAGTTCTTC. The sequence is built from TRBV23-1 and TRBJ2-1, with 7 bases matching TRBD1. TRBV23-1 is an open reading frame, and its role is uncertain. The germline V end is reduced by 1 base and the J end by 3 bases; junction bases left unmatched: 21. The CDR3, cysteine through phenylalanine, is 21 amino acids long. The entry retains the CDR3 DNA only, 63 bases that are in frame from base 1.